This T cell receptor (beta chain) came from a study of cytomegalovirus exposure and HLA in healthy donors. Points from the study as a whole: Cytomegalovirus association was assigned to about 150 TCR beta chains. Testing in vitro showed a few CMV-associated chains specific for CMV antigens. While the bulk of TCR sequences proved rare, some public TCRs turned up in many donors.

This CDR3 region has 19 residues. Between the trimmed V and J ends, which lost 6 bases and 0 bases, there was a span of 23 bases. Germline CDR1 is LNHNV and CDR2 is YYDKDF (reference sequence). From the 120-subject validation cohort, which was separate from the roughly 610-subject first cohort, the donors were drawn. On this clone: Its antigen is still unknown.

Sequencing used immunoSEQ multiplex PCR; TCRdb keeps in-frame clones, though not all of them. The data hold roughly 150,000 clones, with approximately 96% observed a single time. The receptor was isolated from a woman under 30 in good health and CMV-seronegative. The V and J genes are TRBV15 and TRBJ1-4; no definite D call. The source material was PBMCs. CDR3 in amino acids: CATSHPLVAESTTNEKLFF. The CDR3 bases are TGTGCCACCAGTCATCCACTAGTGGCCGAGTCTACAACTAATGAAAAACTGTTTTTT.